The sequence of this T cell receptor beta chain was determined in a study of STAT5B mutations in CD4+ large granular lymphocyte leukemia. Study observations and caveats: Higher CD4+ than CD8+ T-LGLL clonality might reflect small sample size.

The survey-level immunoSEQ assay was used. Generated by immunoSEQ multiplex PCR, the TCRdb table keeps only in-frame clones and is missing some. This sample yields approximately 32,000 clones, of which approximately 88% are seen a single time; approximately 0.97% belongs to the top ten. Remarks on this clone: Its antigen is undetermined.

The sequencing sample was made of CD4+ T cells from blood buffy coats. This TCR was sampled from a human donor in good health.

For the CDR3, the DNA is TGTGCCAGCAGGCCGGCTAGCAATCAGCCCCAGCATTTT. It codes for CASRPASNQPQHF. This rearrangement joins TRBV6-5 to TRBJ1-5; D is unresolved. This CDR3 has 13 residues. V was cut by 6 bases and J by 0 bases, with 6 bases left in between. The germline V gene encodes CDR1 MNHEY and CDR2 SVGAGI.